Sequencing of this T cell receptor (beta chain) was carried out in a study of Ad26.COV2.S vaccination and SARS-CoV-2 variants. Overall study results and limits: Placebo and vaccine recipients had non-spike TCR breadth that was similar. Compared with placebo recipients, vaccine recipients had higher spike-specific TCR breadth.

Treatment: over 15 received Ad26.COV2.S at low or high dose, single or two shots; about 5 received placebo; per-sample allocation not given. Day 63 after the first vaccine or placebo injection was the time point for sampling. Repertoires were generated with immunoSEQ multiplex PCR, while TCRdb's copy carries only in-frame clones and drops some. The repertoire holds approximately 500,000 clones, with around nine tenths as singletons. In regard to this clone: Its antigen is not identified.

V was clipped by 2 bases and J by 0 bases, with 11 bases between them. CDR1 and CDR2 from the germline V gene are MGHDK and SYGVNS. The CDR3 loop spans 15 amino acids. The material sequenced was peripheral blood, taken in a trial of Ad26.COV2.S vaccine versus placebo. This receptor was identified in a person aged 18-65 years who received the Ad26.COV2.S COVID-19 vaccine or a placebo. The V gene is TRBV25-1, the J gene TRBJ2-7, with no clear D. CDR3 in amino acids: CASSEGGGSSYEQYF. CDR3 sequence (DNA): TGTGCCAGCAGTGAAGGTGGCGGATCCTCCTACGAGCAGTACTTC.